This is a list of T cell receptor beta chains from one sample in a study of blood T cell repertoires in COVID-19. Sequencing used immunoSEQ multiplex PCR; TCRdb keeps in-frame clones, though not all of them. The data show 260,000 or so clones, 83% seen once. The sequenced sample was PBMCs or T cells enriched from blood (not recorded which). Receptors were obtained from a middle-aged woman who had been exposed to COVID-19. CDR3s include the opening cysteine and the closing phenylalanine or tryptophan. D genes are given only for firm matches. Expanded clones get a size class; other rows say once, few or many, or leave the size out.

J: TRBJ1-5
D: TRBD1
size: NA
V: TRBV6-5
CDR3: CASSRQGREDQPQHF
DNA: TGTGCCAGCAGTCGACAGGGCCGGGAAGATCAGCCCCAGCATTTT

J: TRBJ2-1
D: TRBD2
size: NA
V: TRBV11-1
CDR3: CASSPLAGRSYNEQFF
DNA: TGTGCCAGCAGCCCTCTAGCGGGGAGATCCTACAATGAGCAGTTCTTC

J: TRBJ1-2
D: TRBD1
size: NA
V: TRBV27
CDR3: CASSPGDSNYGYTF
DNA: TGTGCCAGCAGTCCCGGGGACAGTAACTATGGCTACACCTTC

J: TRBJ1-2
D: NA
size: NA
V: TRBV9
CDR3: CASITGGCYGYTF
DNA: TGTGCCAGCATCACAGGAGGGTGTTATGGCTACACCTTC

J: TRBJ1-4
D: TRBD1
size: NA
V: TRBV6-5
CDR3: CASSLTQGAGEKLFF
DNA: TGTGCCAGCAGTCTTACACAGGGGGCCGGTGAAAAACTGTTTTTT

J: TRBJ1-3
D: TRBD1
size: once
V: TRBV25-1
CDR3: CASRGQFFSGNTIYF
DNA: TGTGCCAGCAGGGGACAGTTTTTCTCTGGAAACACCATATATTTT

J: TRBJ1-5
D: NA
size: once
V: TRBV7-9
CDR3: CASSSTETPSNQPQHF
DNA: TGTGCCAGCAGCTCTACCGAGACACCTAGCAATCAGCCCCAGCATTTT

J: TRBJ2-3
D: NA
size: NA
V: TRBV19
CDR3: CASSIRGTTDTQYF
DNA: TGTGCCAGTAGTATCCGGGGGACCACAGATACGCAGTATTTT

J: TRBJ2-4
D: NA
size: NA
V: TRBV30
CDR3: CAWSVLGGIQYF
DNA: TGTGCCTGGAGTGTACTAGGGGGCATTCAGTACTTC

J: TRBJ1-2
D: TRBD1
size: NA
V: TRBV5-8
CDR3: CASSLGRGLDGYTF
DNA: TGTGCCAGCAGCTTGGGCAGGGGGCTTGATGGCTACACCTTC

J: TRBJ2-3
D: TRBD2
size: NA
V: TRBV4-1
CDR3: CASSQGGGFPSTDTQYF
DNA: TGCGCCAGCAGCCAAGGGGGGGGGTTCCCAAGCACAGATACGCAGTATTTT

J: TRBJ1-1
D: TRBD1
size: NA
V: TRBV19
CDR3: CASSEQGDTEAFF
DNA: TGTGCCAGTAGCGAACAGGGGGACACTGAAGCTTTCTTT

J: TRBJ2-5
D: NA
size: NA
V: TRBV7-9
CDR3: CASSDERAGAKETQYF
DNA: TGTGCCAGCAGCGACGAAAGGGCGGGGGCGAAAGAGACCCAGTACTTC

J: TRBJ1-2
D: NA
size: NA
V: TRBV5-6
CDR3: CASRISSGIDYGYTF
DNA: TGTGCCAGCAGGATATCCTCGGGGATTGATTATGGCTACACCTTC

J: TRBJ2-7
D: NA
size: NA
V: TRBV24-1
CDR3: CATSEGTPYEQYF
DNA: TGTGCCACCAGTGAGGGGACACCATACGAGCAGTACTTC

J: TRBJ1-4
D: TRBD1
size: once
V: TRBV4-2
CDR3: CASSLEDRRYQATNEKLFF
DNA: TGTGCCAGCAGCCTAGAGGACAGGCGATACCAAGCAACTAATGAAAAACTGTTTTTT

J: TRBJ1-1
D: TRBD1
size: NA
V: TRBV9
CDR3: CASSVGRTGAFTEAFF
DNA: TGTGCCAGCAGCGTCGGTAGGACAGGTGCGTTCACTGAAGCTTTCTTT

J: TRBJ1-2
D: NA
size: NA
V: TRBV7-2
CDR3: CASSLLGHLNYGYTF
DNA: TGTGCCAGCAGCTTACTGGGACACCTTAACTATGGCTACACCTTC

J: TRBJ2-7
D: TRBD1
size: once
V: TRBV11-2
CDR3: CASSLGQSSYEQYF
DNA: TGTGCCAGCAGCTTGGGACAGTCCTCCTACGAGCAGTACTTC

J: TRBJ2-1
D: TRBD1
size: NA
V: TRBV7-9
CDR3: CASSSKQGAVDEQFF
DNA: TGTGCCAGCAGCTCAAAACAGGGGGCGGTCGATGAGCAGTTCTTC

J: TRBJ1-1
D: NA
size: NA
V: TRBV27
CDR3: CASSLDSMNTEAFF
DNA: TGTGCCAGCAGTCTAGACAGCATGAACACTGAAGCTTTCTTT

J: TRBJ1-1
D: NA
size: NA
V: TRBV28
CDR3: CASRRELGTEAFF
DNA: TGTGCCAGCAGGAGGGAGTTGGGCACTGAAGCTTTCTTT

J: TRBJ2-5
D: TRBD1
size: NA
V: TRBV7-9
CDR3: CASSSADRGGLETQYF
DNA: TGTGCCAGCAGCTCTGCAGACAGGGGAGGTTTAGAGACCCAGTACTTC

J: TRBJ2-1
D: NA
size: NA
V: TRBV6-5
CDR3: CASSLAGPTGSQFF
DNA: TGTGCCAGCAGTTTGGCGGGACCCACAGGTTCCCAGTTCTTC

J: TRBJ1-5
D: NA
size: NA
V: TRBV28
CDR3: CASSSTGQPQHF
DNA: TGTGCCAGCAGTTCAACAGGGCAGCCCCAGCATTTT

J: TRBJ1-4
D: NA
size: NA
V: TRBV11-2
CDR3: CASSFDTTNEKLFF
DNA: TGTGCCAGCAGCTTCGACACCACTAATGAAAAACTGTTTTTT

J: TRBJ1-2
D: TRBD1
size: NA
V: TRBV4-1
CDR3: CASSQPGTGYGYTF
DNA: TGCGCCAGCAGCCAACCCGGGACAGGGTATGGCTACACCTTC

J: TRBJ1-4
D: TRBD1
size: NA
V: TRBV6-1
CDR3: CASSESTGVNEKLFF
DNA: TGTGCCAGCAGTGAATCGACAGGGGTGAATGAAAAACTGTTTTTT

J: TRBJ1-5
D: NA
size: NA
V: TRBV7-9
CDR3: CASSYDRLGNQPQHF
DNA: TGTGCCAGCAGTTACGACAGGCTTGGCAATCAGCCCCAGCATTTT

J: TRBJ2-3
D: TRBD2
size: NA
V: TRBV3-1/TRBV3-2
CDR3: CASSRSSSGGTDTQYF
DNA: TGTGCCAGCAGTCGATCCTCTAGCGGGGGCACAGATACGCAGTATTTT

J: TRBJ1-1
D: NA
size: NA
V: TRBV2
CDR3: CASSGRGGSNTEAFF
DNA: TGTGCCAGCAGTGGTAGGGGAGGATCGAACACTGAAGCTTTCTTT

J: TRBJ1-1
D: TRBD1
size: NA
V: TRBV5-5
CDR3: CASSYEGDRSTEAFF
DNA: TGTGCCAGCAGCTACGAGGGGGACAGATCCACTGAAGCTTTCTTT

J: TRBJ2-7
D: NA
size: NA
V: TRBV4-1
CDR3: CASSHAGTFYEQYF
DNA: TGCGCCAGCAGCCACGCCGGGACATTCTACGAGCAGTACTTC

J: TRBJ2-5
D: TRBD2
size: NA
V: TRBV2
CDR3: CASSLLAGDPGQETQYF
DNA: TGTGCCAGCAGTTTACTAGCGGGGGACCCGGGGCAAGAGACCCAGTACTTC

J: TRBJ2-3
D: TRBD1
size: NA
V: TRBV3-1/TRBV3-2
CDR3: CASSQGTGLQVGDTQYF
DNA: TGTGCCAGCAGCCAAGGGACAGGGCTCCAGGTCGGGGATACGCAGTATTTT

J: TRBJ1-5
D: NA
size: NA
V: TRBV12-5
CDR3: CASGALTVAEGQPQHF
DNA: TGTGCTAGTGGCGCCTTAACTGTCGCGGAGGGTCAGCCCCAGCATTTT

J: TRBJ2-2
D: TRBD1
size: NA
V: TRBV16
CDR3: CASSQGTALGELFF
DNA: TGTGCCAGCAGCCAGGGGACAGCCCTCGGGGAGCTGTTTTTT

J: TRBJ1-1
D: NA
size: NA
V: TRBV18
CDR3: CASSPPNTEAFF
DNA: TGTGCCAGCTCACCCCCTAACACTGAAGCTTTCTTT

J: TRBJ2-5
D: NA
size: NA
V: TRBV19
CDR3: CASGGTSQETQYF
DNA: TGTGCCAGTGGAGGCACCTCCCAAGAGACCCAGTACTTC

J: TRBJ1-5
D: NA
size: NA
V: TRBV6-1
CDR3: CASSETPREPQHF
DNA: TGTGCCAGCAGTGAAACCCCCCGGGAGCCCCAGCATTTT

J: TRBJ1-4
D: NA
size: NA
V: TRBV28
CDR3: CASASRVFNEKLFF
DNA: TGTGCCAGCGCATCCAGGGTTTTTAATGAAAAACTGTTTTTT

J: TRBJ2-5
D: TRBD2
size: few
V: TRBV10-3
CDR3: CAIRRGGAAQETQYF
DNA: TGTGCCATCAGACGCGGGGGGGCAGCCCAAGAGACCCAGTACTTC

J: TRBJ1-5
D: NA
size: NA
V: TRBV5-6
CDR3: CASSWATDSNQPQHF
DNA: TGTGCCAGCAGCTGGGCGACAGATAGCAATCAGCCCCAGCATTTT

J: TRBJ1-6
D: NA
size: NA
V: TRBV19
CDR3: CASSHRQVNSPLHF
DNA: TGTGCCAGTAGTCACCGACAGGTTAATTCACCCCTCCACTTT

J: TRBJ1-5
D: NA
size: NA
V: TRBV19
CDR3: CASSIGDRINQPQHF
DNA: TGTGCCAGTAGTATAGGAGACAGAATCAATCAGCCCCAGCATTTT

J: TRBJ1-6
D: NA
size: NA
V: TRBV19
CDR3: CASSPPGTPFNSPLHF
DNA: TGTGCCAGTAGTCCCCCAGGAACTCCATTTAATTCACCCCTCCACTTT

J: TRBJ1-2
D: NA
size: NA
V: TRBV3-1/TRBV3-2
CDR3: CASSHPDYGYTF
DNA: TGTGCCAGCAGCCACCCTGACTATGGCTACACCTTC

J: TRBJ2-7
D: TRBD1
size: NA
V: TRBV5-6
CDR3: CASSTETGPYEQYF
DNA: TGTGCCAGCAGCACCGAGACAGGGCCCTACGAGCAGTACTTC

J: TRBJ1-1
D: TRBD1
size: NA
V: TRBV3-1/TRBV3-2
CDR3: CASSQEQTGVGTEAFF
DNA: TGTGCCAGCAGCCAAGAGCAAACAGGGGTGGGCACTGAAGCTTTCTTT

J: TRBJ2-2
D: NA
size: NA
V: TRBV19
CDR3: CASSIMAASDTGELFF
DNA: TGTGCCAGTAGTATAATGGCGGCTAGCGACACCGGGGAGCTGTTTTTT

J: TRBJ2-3
D: NA
size: NA
V: TRBV11-2
CDR3: CASSLGGGPITDTQYF
DNA: TGTGCCAGCAGCTTAGGTGGTGGGCCCATCACAGATACGCAGTATTTT